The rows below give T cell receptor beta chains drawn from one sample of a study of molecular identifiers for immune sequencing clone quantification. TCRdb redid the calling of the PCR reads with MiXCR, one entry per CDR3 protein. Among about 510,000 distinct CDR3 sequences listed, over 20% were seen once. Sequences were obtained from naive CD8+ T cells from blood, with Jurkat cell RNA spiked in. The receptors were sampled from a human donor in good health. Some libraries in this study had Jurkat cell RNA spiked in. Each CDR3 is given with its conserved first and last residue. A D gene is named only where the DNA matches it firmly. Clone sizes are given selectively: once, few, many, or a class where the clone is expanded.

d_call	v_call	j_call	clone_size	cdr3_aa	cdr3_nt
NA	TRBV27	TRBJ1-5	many	CASSLGGTNQPQHF	TGTGCCAGCAGTTTAGGCGGCACAAATCAGCCCCAGCATTTT
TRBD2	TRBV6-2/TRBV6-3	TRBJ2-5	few	CASTPGLAGHGETQYF	TGTGCCAGCACCCCCGGACTAGCGGGGCATGGGGAGACCCAGTACTTC
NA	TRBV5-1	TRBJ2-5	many	CASSPEVAYQETQYF	TGCGCCAGCAGCCCGGAGGTCGCATACCAAGAGACCCAGTACTTC
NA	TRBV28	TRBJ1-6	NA	CASSLAGGDSPLHF	TGTGCCAGCAGTTTGGCGGGGGGGGATTCACCCCTCCACTTT
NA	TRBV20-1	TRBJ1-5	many	CSAWTSNQPQHF	TGCAGTGCTTGGACGTCTAATCAGCCCCAGCATTTT
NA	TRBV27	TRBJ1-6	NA	CASSLEVSPRNSPLHF	TGTGCCAGCAGTCTAGAGGTTTCCCCCAGGAATTCACCCCTCCACTTT
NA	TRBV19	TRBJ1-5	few	CASSEQGHSNQPQHF	TGTGCCAGTAGTGAACAGGGCCACAGCAATCAGCCCCAGCATTTT
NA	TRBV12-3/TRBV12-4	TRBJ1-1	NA	CASRVRDTEAFF	TGTGCCAGCAGGGTCAGGGACACTGAAGCTTTCTTT
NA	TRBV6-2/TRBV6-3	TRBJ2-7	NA	CASSADTYEQYF	TGTGCCAGCTCGGCAGATACTTACGAGCAGTACTTC
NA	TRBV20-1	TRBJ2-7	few	CSAMGPDGEQYF	TGCAGTGCTATGGGGCCGGACGGCGAGCAGTACTTC
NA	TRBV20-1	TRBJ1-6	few	CSAAGPSNSPLHF	TGCAGTGCCGCGGGCCCTTCGAATTCACCCCTCCACTTT
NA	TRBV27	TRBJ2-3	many	CASSFLAGTDTQYF	TGTGCCAGCAGTTTTTTAGCTGGCACAGATACGCAGTATTTT
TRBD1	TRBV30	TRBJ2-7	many	CAWSATGFHEQYF	TGTGCCTGGAGCGCGACAGGGTTCCACGAGCAGTACTTC
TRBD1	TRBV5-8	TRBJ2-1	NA	CASSRGQGTVWNEQFF	TGTGCCAGCAGCAGGGGACAGGGGACGGTATGGAATGAGCAGTTCTTC
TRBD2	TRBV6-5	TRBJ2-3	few	CASSYSSQLQREVSDTQYF	TGTGCCAGCAGTTACTCGTCGCAGCTCCAGCGGGAGGTTTCGGATACGCAGTATTTT
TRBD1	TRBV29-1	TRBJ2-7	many	CSVDQTGYEQYF	TGCAGCGTTGACCAGACAGGGTACGAGCAGTACTTC
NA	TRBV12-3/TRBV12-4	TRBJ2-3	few	CASSFGPGTDTQYF	TGTGCCAGCAGTTTCGGACCGGGCACAGATACGCAGTATTTT
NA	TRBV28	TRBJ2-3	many	CASSLVYRGTDTQYF	TGTGCCAGCAGTTTAGTTTACAGGGGCACAGATACGCAGTATTTT
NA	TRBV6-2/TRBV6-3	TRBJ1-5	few	CASSHRRSSSNQPQHF	TGTGCCAGCAGCCATAGACGATCATCGAGCAATCAGCCCCAGCATTTT
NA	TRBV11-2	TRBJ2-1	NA	CASSDSGDPYNEQFF	TGTGCCAGCAGCGATAGCGGAGATCCCTACAATGAGCAGTTCTTC
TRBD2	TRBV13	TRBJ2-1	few	CASSLEGAGAAGVRTNEQFF	TGTGCCAGCAGCTTAGAAGGAGCGGGAGCCGCGGGGGTGAGAACCAATGAGCAGTTCTTC
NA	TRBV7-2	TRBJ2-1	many	CASSLYSYSSYNEQFF	TGTGCCAGCAGCTTGTATAGCTACAGCTCCTACAATGAGCAGTTCTTC
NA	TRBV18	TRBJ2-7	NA	CASSPVITKSSYEQYF	TGTGCCAGCTCACCAGTGATAACAAAGAGCTCCTACGAGCAGTACTTC
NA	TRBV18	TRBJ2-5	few	CASSYPPGNQETQYF	TGTGCCAGCTCATATCCCCCAGGGAACCAAGAGACCCAGTACTTC
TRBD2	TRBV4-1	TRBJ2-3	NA	CASSQGGTSPSTDTQYF	TGCGCCAGCAGCCAAGGTGGGACTAGCCCTAGCACAGATACGCAGTATTTT
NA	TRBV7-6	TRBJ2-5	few	CASSPIPAETQYF	TGTGCCAGCAGCCCTATTCCGGCGGAGACCCAGTACTTC
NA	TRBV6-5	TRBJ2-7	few	CASSYAEAYEQYF	TGTGCCAGCAGTTACGCAGAAGCCTACGAGCAGTACTTC
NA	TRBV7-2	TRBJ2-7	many	CASSIMDSNYEQYF	TGTGCCAGCAGCATAATGGACAGCAACTACGAGCAGTACTTC
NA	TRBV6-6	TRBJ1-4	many	CASSTTGLVANEKLFF	TGTGCCAGCAGCACTACAGGGCTGGTGGCTAATGAAAAACTGTTTTTT
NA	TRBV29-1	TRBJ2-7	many	CSVAHSFSYEQYF	TGCAGCGTTGCGCACAGCTTTTCCTACGAGCAGTACTTC
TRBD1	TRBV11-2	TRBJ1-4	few	CASGQGLGEKLFF	TGTGCCAGCGGACAGGGGCTGGGTGAAAAACTGTTTTTT
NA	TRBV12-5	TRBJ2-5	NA	CASGLTPAETQYF	TGTGCTAGTGGTTTGACCCCGGCAGAGACCCAGTACTTC
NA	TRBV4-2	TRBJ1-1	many	CASSSSSSAEAFF	TGTGCCAGCAGCTCGTCAAGCAGTGCAGAAGCTTTCTTT
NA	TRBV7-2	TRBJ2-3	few	CASSISRGIFSSRSTDTQYF	TGTGCCAGCAGCATTAGCCGGGGGATCTTTTCCTCTAGAAGCACAGATACGCAGTATTTT
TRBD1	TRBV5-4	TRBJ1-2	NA	CASSSTGDFGYTF	TGTGCCAGCAGCTCAACAGGGGATTTTGGCTACACCTTC
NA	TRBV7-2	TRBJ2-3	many	CASSLIVSDTQYF	TGTGCCAGCAGCTTAATAGTTTCAGATACGCAGTATTTT
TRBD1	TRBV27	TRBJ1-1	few	CASSILQGFSEAFF	TGTGCCAGCAGTATACTACAGGGGTTTTCTGAAGCTTTCTTT
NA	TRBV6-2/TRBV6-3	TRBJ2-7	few	CASSYQLGEYEQYF	TGTGCCAGCAGTTACCAGCTGGGGGAATACGAGCAGTACTTC
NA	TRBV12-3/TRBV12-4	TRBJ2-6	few	CASSFGQFFSGANVLTF	TGTGCCAGCAGTTTCGGACAGTTTTTCTCTGGGGCCAACGTCCTGACTTTC
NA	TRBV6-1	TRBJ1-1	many	CASSKLGEAFF	TGTGCCAGCAGTAAACTGGGTGAAGCTTTCTTT
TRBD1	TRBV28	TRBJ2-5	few	CASTVSDREETQYF	TGTGCCAGCACCGTTTCCGACAGGGAAGAGACCCAGTACTTC
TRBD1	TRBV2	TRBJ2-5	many	CASQGTESLRETQYF	TGTGCCAGCCAAGGGACAGAGAGTCTTCGTGAGACCCAGTACTTC
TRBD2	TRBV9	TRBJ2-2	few	CASSVGGGTKELFF	TGTGCCAGCAGCGTAGGGGGAGGGACGAAGGAGCTGTTTTTT
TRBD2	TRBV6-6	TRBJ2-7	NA	CASVPNKAGGPYEQYF	TGTGCCAGCGTCCCCAACAAGGCGGGGGGGCCCTACGAGCAGTACTTC
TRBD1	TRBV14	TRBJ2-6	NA	CASSQEGRQGMIPGANVLTF	TGTGCCAGCAGCCAAGAAGGGAGACAGGGAATGATCCCTGGGGCCAACGTCCTGACTTTC
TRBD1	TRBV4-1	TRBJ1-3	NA	CASSPQTGLENTIYF	TGCGCCAGCAGCCCGCAGACAGGGTTAGAAAACACCATATATTTT
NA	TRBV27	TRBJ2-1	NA	CASSPFSGSSYNEQFF	TGTGCCAGCAGTCCCTTTAGCGGAAGCTCCTACAATGAGCAGTTCTTC
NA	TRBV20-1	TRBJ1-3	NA	CSARDSGSGNTIYF	TGCAGTGCTAGAGATAGTGGCTCTGGAAACACCATATATTTT
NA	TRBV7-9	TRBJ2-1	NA	CASRPPEGRNEQFF	TGTGCCAGCCGACCCCCGGAGGGACGGAATGAGCAGTTCTTC
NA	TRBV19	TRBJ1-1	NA	CASMKWTEAFF	TGTGCCAGTATGAAGTGGACTGAAGCTTTCTTT
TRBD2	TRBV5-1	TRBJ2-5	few	CASNPLSLRGVHPQETQYF	TGCGCCAGCAACCCACTGTCTCTTCGGGGGGTCCACCCCCAAGAGACCCAGTACTTC
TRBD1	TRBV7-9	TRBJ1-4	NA	CASRDPRGQGLTNEKLFF	TGTGCCAGCAGGGACCCCCGGGGACAGGGCCTAACTAATGAAAAACTGTTTTTT
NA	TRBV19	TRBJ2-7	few	CASSTSARLLEYEQYF	TGTGCCAGTAGTACAAGCGCTAGATTATTGGAATACGAGCAGTACTTC
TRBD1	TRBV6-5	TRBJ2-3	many	CASSDEGVRGDTQYF	TGTGCCAGCAGTGATGAGGGCGTCAGGGGGGATACGCAGTATTTT